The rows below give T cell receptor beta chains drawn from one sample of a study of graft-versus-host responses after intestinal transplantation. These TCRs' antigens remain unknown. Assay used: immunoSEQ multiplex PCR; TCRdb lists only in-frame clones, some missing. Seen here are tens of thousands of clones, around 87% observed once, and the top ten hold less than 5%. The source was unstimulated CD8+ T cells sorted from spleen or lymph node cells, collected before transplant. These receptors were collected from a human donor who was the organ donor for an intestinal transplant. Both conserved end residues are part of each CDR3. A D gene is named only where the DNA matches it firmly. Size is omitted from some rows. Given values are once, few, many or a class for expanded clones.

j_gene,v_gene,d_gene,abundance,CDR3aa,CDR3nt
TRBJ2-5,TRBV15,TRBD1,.,CATSSANTGAETQYF,TGTGCCACCAGCAGTGCTAACACAGGGGCCGAGACCCAGTACTTC
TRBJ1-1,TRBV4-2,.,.,CASSQWGLTMNTEAFF,TGTGCCAGCAGCCAATGGGGACTCACCATGAACACTGAAGCTTTCTTT
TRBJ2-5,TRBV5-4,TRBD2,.,CASSLSLAGAHQETQYF,TGTGCCAGCAGCTTGTCATTAGCGGGGGCTCACCAAGAGACCCAGTACTTC
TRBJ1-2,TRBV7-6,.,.,CASSLVPWRKGLYGYTF,TGTGCCAGCAGCTTAGTTCCTTGGCGTAAGGGGCTCTATGGCTACACCTTC
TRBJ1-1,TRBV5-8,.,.,CASRPRGRLDTEAFF,TGTGCCAGCAGGCCCCGGGGTAGGCTCGACACTGAAGCTTTCTTT
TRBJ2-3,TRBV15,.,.,CATSRDLLAFSTDTQYF,TGTGCCACCAGCAGAGATCTCTTGGCATTTAGCACAGATACGCAGTATTTT
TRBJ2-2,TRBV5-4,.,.,CASSLDSFNTGELFF,TGTGCCAGCAGCTTGGACAGCTTTAACACCGGGGAGCTGTTTTTT
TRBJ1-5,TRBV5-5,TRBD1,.,CASSKDRASNQPQHF,TGTGCCAGCAGCAAGGACAGGGCTAGCAATCAGCCCCAGCATTTT
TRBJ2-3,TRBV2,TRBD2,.,CASSRAGGDTDTQYF,TGTGCCAGCAGCCGAGCGGGGGGGGACACAGATACGCAGTATTTT
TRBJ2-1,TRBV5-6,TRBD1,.,CASSSIGQGAYNEQFF,TGTGCCAGCAGCTCGATCGGACAGGGGGCCTACAATGAGCAGTTCTTC
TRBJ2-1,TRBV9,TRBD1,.,CASNPGGSYNEQFF,TGTGCCAGCAACCCAGGGGGTTCCTACAATGAGCAGTTCTTC
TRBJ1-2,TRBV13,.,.,CASSLADRLANYGYTF,TGTGCCAGCAGCTTAGCCGACAGGCTAGCTAACTATGGCTACACCTTC
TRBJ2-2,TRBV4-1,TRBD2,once,CASSQEAGGPGGELFF,TGCGCCAGCAGCCAAGAAGCGGGGGGGCCCGGCGGGGAGCTGTTTTTT
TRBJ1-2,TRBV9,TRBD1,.,CASSPSTGTALGGYTF,TGTGCCAGCAGCCCGTCGACAGGGACTGCCTTAGGGGGCTACACCTTC
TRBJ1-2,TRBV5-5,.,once,CASSYGGPPYGYTF,TGTGCCAGCAGCTACGGGGGGCCGCCCTATGGCTACACCTTC
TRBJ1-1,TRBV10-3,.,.,CAISEGRGPLEAFF,TGTGCCATCAGTGAGGGGCGAGGGCCCCTAGAAGCTTTCTTT
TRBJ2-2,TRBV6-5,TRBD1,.,CASSYSSDRVSGELFF,TGTGCCAGCAGTTACTCGAGCGACAGGGTGAGCGGGGAGCTGTTTTTT
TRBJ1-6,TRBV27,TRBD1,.,CASSLTLGQEGNSPLHF,TGTGCCAGCAGTTTAACTCTCGGACAGGAGGGTAATTCACCCCTCCACTTT
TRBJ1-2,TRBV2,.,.,CASSDIVFYGYTF,TGTGCCAGCAGTGACATAGTATTCTATGGCTACACCTTC
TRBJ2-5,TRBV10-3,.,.,CAISQTSQETQYF,TGTGCCATCAGCCAAACTAGCCAAGAGACCCAGTACTTC
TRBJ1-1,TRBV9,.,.,CASSAENTEAFF,TGTGCCAGCAGTGCAGAGAACACTGAAGCTTTCTTT
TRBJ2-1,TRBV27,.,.,CASSFSGKDEQFF,TGTGCCAGCAGTTTTAGCGGCAAAGATGAGCAGTTCTTC
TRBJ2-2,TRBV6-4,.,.,CASSEKSEGVGNTGELFF,TGTGCCAGCAGTGAAAAATCGGAGGGAGTCGGGAACACCGGGGAGCTGTTTTTT
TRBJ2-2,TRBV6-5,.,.,CASSYSADGELFF,TGTGCCAGCAGTTACTCGGCTGACGGGGAGCTGTTTTTT
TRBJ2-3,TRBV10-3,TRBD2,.,CAISERLAGGPLVADTQYF,TGTGCCATCAGTGAAAGACTAGCGGGGGGGCCCCTGGTTGCAGATACGCAGTATTTT
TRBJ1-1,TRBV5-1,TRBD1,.,CASSSGTGPEAFF,TGCGCCAGCAGCTCCGGGACAGGGCCTGAAGCTTTCTTT
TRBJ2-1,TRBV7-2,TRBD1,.,CASSVIGTGINEQFF,TGTGCCAGCAGCGTGATCGGGACAGGCATCAATGAGCAGTTCTTC
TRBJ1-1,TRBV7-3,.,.,CASSLDLGTEAFF,TGTGCCAGCAGCCTCGATCTAGGTACTGAAGCTTTCTTT
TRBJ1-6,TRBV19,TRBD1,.,CATRQGHSPLHF,TGTGCCACCCGACAGGGGCACTCACCCCTCCACTTT
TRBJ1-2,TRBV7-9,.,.,CASSLIGSPNYGYTF,TGTGCCAGCAGCTTAATCGGGTCACCTAACTATGGCTACACCTTC
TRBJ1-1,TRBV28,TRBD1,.,CASIPGPTGSLELYTEAFF,TGTGCCAGCATCCCCGGGCCGACAGGGAGTTTGGAACTTTACACTGAAGCTTTCTTT
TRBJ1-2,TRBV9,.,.,CASSVGFGDSYGYTF,TGTGCCAGCAGCGTAGGTTTTGGAGACAGCTATGGCTACACCTTC
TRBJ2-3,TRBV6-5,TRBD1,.,CASSRGTGETDTQYF,TGTGCCAGCAGCCGCGGGACAGGGGAAACAGATACGCAGTATTTT
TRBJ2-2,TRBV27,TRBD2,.,CASSHGTSGELFF,TGTGCCAGCAGTCATGGGACTAGCGGGGAGCTGTTTTTT
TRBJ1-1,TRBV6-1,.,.,CASSPIQAFF,TGTGCCAGCAGTCCAATCCAAGCTTTCTTT
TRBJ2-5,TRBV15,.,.,CATSRVPGETQYF,TGTGCCACCAGCAGAGTCCCGGGGGAGACCCAGTACTTC
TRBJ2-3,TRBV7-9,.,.,CASSLTIKAEGTDTQYF,TGTGCCAGCAGCTTAACGATCAAGGCGGAGGGCACAGATACGCAGTATTTT
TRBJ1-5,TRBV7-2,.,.,CASSVSQGNNQPQHF,TGTGCCAGCAGCGTATCACAGGGAAACAATCAGCCCCAGCATTTT
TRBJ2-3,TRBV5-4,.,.,CASSLGPGSAFSSTDTQYF,TGTGCCAGCAGCTTGGGTCCCGGGTCGGCCTTCTCTAGCACAGATACGCAGTATTTT
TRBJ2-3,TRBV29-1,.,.,CSVEVWDTKLATDTQYF,TGCAGCGTTGAAGTTTGGGACACCAAACTCGCCACAGATACGCAGTATTTT
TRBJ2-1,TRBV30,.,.,CAWSPPDSSYNEQFF,TGTGCCTGGAGTCCCCCGGACAGCTCCTACAATGAGCAGTTCTTC
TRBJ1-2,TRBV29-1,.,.,CSVGGDNYGYTF,TGCAGCGTTGGCGGAGATAACTATGGCTACACCTTC